The text below deals with one T cell receptor (beta chain). This sample stems from a study of patients and donors after allogeneic stem cell transplantation. Germline CDR1 reads LGHDT; CDR2 reads YNNKEL (reference sequence). The CDR3 spans 14 residues. The J segment lost 5 bases and the V segment lost 6 bases, leaving 8 bases of the junction unmatched. TCRdb re-analysed the RT-PCR reads in MiXCR, keeping a single row per CDR3 protein. Among about a million distinct CDR3 sequences, approximately 18% were seen once, and the ten largest hold roughly 6%. This clonotype originated in a human donor who was either an allogeneic HSCT recipient or a stem cell or donor lymphocyte infusion donor (not recorded which). It is not recorded whose cells these are; they may come from a transplant donor. Sequences were obtained from blood, either unsorted or a sorted T cell fraction (not recorded which). This chain joins TRBV3-1 and TRBJ1-1, with 8 bases matching TRBD1. The CDR3 here is CASSNQGARTEAFF. The CDR3 coding sequence is TGTGCCAGCAGTAATCAGGGGGCGCGGACTGAAGCTTTCTTT. The full variable domain, rest sourced from reference TRBV3-1 and TRBJ1-1, is DTAVSQTPKYLVTQMGNDKSIKCEQNLGHDTMYWYKQDSKKFLKIMFSYNNKELIINETVPNRFSPKSPDKAHLNLHINSLELGDSAVYFCASSNQGARTEAFFGQGTRLTVV.